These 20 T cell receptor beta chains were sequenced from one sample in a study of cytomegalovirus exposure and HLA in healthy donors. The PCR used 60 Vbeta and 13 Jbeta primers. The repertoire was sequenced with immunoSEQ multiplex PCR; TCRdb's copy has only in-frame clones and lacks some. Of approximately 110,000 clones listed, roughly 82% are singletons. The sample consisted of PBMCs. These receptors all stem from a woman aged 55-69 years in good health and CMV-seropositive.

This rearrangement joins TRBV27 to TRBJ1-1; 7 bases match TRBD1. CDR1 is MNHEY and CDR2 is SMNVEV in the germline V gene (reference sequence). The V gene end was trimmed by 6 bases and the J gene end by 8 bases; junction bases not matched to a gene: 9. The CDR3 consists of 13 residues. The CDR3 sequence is CASSPPRGAEAFF. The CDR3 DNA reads TGTGCCAGCAGCCCCCCCAGGGGGGCAGAAGCTTTCTTT.

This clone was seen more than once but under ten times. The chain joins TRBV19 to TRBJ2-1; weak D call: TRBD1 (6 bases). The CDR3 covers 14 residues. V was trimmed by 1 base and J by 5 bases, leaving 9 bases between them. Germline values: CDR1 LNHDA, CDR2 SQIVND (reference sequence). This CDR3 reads CASSIAPGDNEQFF. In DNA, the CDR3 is TGTGCCAGTAGTATAGCACCAGGGGACAATGAGCAGTTCTTC.

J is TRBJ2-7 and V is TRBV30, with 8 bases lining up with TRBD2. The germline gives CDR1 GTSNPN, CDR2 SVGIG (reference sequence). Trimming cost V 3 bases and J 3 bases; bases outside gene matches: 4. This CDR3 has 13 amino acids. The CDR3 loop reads CAWRGLADYEQYF. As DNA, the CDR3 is TGTGCCTGGAGAGGACTAGCTGACTACGAGCAGTACTTC.

As DNA, the CDR3 is TGTGCCAGCAGTTACTTAGGGGGAGACCAAGAGACCCAGTACTTC. It encodes CASSYLGGDQETQYF. J is TRBJ2-5 and V is TRBV6-5, with a weak D call TRBD1 (6 bases). Germline values: CDR1 MNHEY, CDR2 SVGAGI. The CDR3 is 15 residues long. V was clipped by 1 base and J by 0 bases, with 9 bases between them.

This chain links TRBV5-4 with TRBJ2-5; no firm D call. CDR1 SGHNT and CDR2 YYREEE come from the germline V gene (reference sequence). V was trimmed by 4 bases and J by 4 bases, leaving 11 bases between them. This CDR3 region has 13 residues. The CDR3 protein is CASSVFRGETQYF. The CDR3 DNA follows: TGTGCCAGCAGCGTGTTCCGAGGAGAGACCCAGTACTTC.

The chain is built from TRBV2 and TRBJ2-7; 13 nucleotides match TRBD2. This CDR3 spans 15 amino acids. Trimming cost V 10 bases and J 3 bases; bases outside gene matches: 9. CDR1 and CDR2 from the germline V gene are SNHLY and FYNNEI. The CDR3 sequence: CANGGLAGRGYEQYF. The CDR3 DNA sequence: TGTGCCAATGGGGGACTAGCGGGAAGAGGCTACGAGCAGTACTTC.

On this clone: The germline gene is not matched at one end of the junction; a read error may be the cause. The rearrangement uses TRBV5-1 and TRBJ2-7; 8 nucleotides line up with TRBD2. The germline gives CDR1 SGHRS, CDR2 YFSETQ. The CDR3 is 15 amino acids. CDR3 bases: TGCGCCAGCCGCTTCTTGAGCGGGAGCTCCTACGAGCAGTACTTC. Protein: CASRFLSGSSYEQYF.

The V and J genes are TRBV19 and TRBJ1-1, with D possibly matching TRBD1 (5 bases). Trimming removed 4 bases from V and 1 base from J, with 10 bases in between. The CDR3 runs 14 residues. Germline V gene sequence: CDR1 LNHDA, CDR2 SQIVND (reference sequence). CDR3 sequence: CASSKGQTNTEAFF. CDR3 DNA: TGTGCCAGTAGTAAGGGGCAGACGAACACTGAAGCTTTCTTT.

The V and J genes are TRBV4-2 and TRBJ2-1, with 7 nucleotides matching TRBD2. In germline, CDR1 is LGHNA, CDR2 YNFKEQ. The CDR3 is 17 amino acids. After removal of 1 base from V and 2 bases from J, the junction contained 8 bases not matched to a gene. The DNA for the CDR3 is TGTGCCAGCAGCCAAGTCCTCCGGGAGGCTCCCTACAATGAGCAGTTCTTC. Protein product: CASSQVLREAPYNEQFF.

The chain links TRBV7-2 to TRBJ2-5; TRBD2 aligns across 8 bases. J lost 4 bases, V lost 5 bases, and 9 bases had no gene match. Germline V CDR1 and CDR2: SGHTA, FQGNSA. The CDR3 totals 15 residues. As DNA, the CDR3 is TGTGCCAGCAGCCGAACGTCGGGGGGGGGAGAGACCCAGTACTTC. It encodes CASSRTSGGGETQYF.

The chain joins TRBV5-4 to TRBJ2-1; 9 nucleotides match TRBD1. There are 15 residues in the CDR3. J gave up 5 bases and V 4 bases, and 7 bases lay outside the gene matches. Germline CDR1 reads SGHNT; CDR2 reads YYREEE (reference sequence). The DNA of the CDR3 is TGTGCCAGCAGCCCGACAGGGGGGGCAAACAATGAGCAGTTCTTC. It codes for CASSPTGGANNEQFF. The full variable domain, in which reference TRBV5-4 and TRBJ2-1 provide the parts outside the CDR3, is ETGVTQSPTHLIKTRGQQVTLRCSSQSGHNTVSWYQQALGQGPQFIFQYYREEENGRGNFPPRFSGLQFPNYSSELNVNALELDDSALYLCASSPTGGANNEQFFGPGTRLTVL.

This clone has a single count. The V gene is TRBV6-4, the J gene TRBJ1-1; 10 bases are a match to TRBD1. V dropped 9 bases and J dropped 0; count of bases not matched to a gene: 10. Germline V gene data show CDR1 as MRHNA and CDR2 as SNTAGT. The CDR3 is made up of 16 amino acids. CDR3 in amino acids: CARHDRGLGMNTEAFF. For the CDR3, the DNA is TGTGCCAGACACGACAGGGGGCTCGGGATGAACACTGAAGCTTTCTTT.

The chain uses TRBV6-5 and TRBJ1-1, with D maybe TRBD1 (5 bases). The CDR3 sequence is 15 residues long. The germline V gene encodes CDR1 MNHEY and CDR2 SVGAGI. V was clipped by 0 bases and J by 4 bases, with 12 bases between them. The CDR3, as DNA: TGTGCCAGCAGTTACTCCCGAGTGCAGGGCACTGAAGCTTTCTTT. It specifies CASSYSRVQGTEAFF.

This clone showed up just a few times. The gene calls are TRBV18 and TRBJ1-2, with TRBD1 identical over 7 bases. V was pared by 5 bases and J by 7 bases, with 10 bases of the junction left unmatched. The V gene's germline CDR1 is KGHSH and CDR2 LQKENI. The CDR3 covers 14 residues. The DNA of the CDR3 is TGTGCCAGCTCATCAAATTGGGACAGTCCTGGCTACACCTTC. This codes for CASSSNWDSPGYTF.

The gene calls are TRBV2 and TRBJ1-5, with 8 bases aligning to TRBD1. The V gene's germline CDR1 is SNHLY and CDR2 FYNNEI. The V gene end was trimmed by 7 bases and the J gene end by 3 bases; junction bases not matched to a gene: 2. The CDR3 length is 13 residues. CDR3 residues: CASKDRVNQPQHF. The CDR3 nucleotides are TGTGCCAGCAAGGACAGGGTCAATCAGCCCCAGCATTTT.

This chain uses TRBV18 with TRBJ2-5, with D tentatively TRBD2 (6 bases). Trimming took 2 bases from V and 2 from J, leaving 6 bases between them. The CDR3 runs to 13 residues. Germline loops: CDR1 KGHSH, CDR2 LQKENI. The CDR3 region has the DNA TGTGCCAGCTCACCAGGGACTCAAGAGACCCAGTACTTC. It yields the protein CASSPGTQETQYF.

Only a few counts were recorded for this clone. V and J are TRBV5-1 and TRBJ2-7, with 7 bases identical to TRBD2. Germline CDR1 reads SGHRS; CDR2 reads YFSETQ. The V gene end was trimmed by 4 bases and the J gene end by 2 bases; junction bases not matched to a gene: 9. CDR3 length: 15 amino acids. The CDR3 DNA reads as TGCGCCAGCAGCCCGGGGGGAGGGGATGCCTACGAGCAGTACTTC. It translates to CASSPGGGDAYEQYF.

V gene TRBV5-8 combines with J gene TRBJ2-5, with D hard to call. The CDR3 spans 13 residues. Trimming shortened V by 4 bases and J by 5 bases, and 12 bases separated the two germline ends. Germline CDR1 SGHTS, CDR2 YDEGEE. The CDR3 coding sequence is TGTGCCAGCAGCGAGACTGGTGGGGAGACCCAGTACTTC. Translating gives CASSETGGETQYF.

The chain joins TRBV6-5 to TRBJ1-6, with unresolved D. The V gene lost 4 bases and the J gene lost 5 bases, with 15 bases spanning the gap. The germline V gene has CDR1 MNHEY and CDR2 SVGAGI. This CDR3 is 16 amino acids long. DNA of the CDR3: TGTGCCAGCAGTTCTGCGGCCTCGCTTGATAATTCACCCCTCCACTTT. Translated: CASSSAASLDNSPLHF.

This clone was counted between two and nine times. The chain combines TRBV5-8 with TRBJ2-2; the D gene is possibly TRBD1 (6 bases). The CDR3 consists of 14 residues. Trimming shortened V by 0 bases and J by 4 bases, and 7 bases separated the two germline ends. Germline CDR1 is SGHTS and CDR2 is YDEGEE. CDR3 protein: CASSLDRATGELFF. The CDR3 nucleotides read TGTGCCAGCAGCTTGGACAGGGCCACCGGGGAGCTGTTTTTT. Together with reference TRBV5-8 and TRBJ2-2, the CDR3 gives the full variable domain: EAGVTQSPTHLIKTRGQQATLRCSPISGHTSVYWYQQALGLGLQFLLWYDEGEERNRGNFPPRFSGRQFPNYSSELNVNALELEDSALYLCASSLDRATGELFFGEGSRLTVL.